The 3 T cell receptor beta chains listed next were all sequenced from one sample in a study of OX40 agonist ivuxolimab in advanced cancers. Data came from immunoSEQ multiplex PCR; TCRdb stores just in-frame clones and leaves some out. The sample records 70,000 or so clones, 80% being singletons. This specimen was CD4+ or CD8+ T cells sorted from blood, taken in a trial of the OX40 agonist ivuxolimab. The receptor set was obtained from an adult with an advanced solid tumor such as melanoma, head and neck, liver or kidney cancer.

In its sample, this clone was seen once. The chain combines TRBV29-1 with TRBJ2-7; possibly TRBD2 for D (6 bases). V shed 6 bases and J shed 0 bases, with 21 bases lying between them. The CDR3 is 16 amino acids. CDR1 and CDR2 from the germline V gene are SQVTM and ANQGSEA. The CDR3 protein is CSVGSLGGGHSYEQYF. CDR3 in DNA: TGCAGCGTGGGTTCCTTGGGGGGAGGACACTCCTACGAGCAGTACTTC.

The V and J genes are TRBV6-1 and TRBJ1-1; a possible D gene is TRBD1 (5 bases). With 4 bases removed from V and 6 bases from J, the gap between germline ends came to 15 bases. CDR1 MNHNS and CDR2 SASEGT come from the germline V gene. The CDR3 is 14 residues long. The CDR3 coding sequence is TGTGCCAGCAGTGTGGGGGTGATGGTTGCTGAAGCTTTCTTT. It specifies CASSVGVMVAEAFF.

This sequence joins TRBV5-8 and TRBJ2-7, with D unclear. The CDR3 extends over 20 amino acids. Germline CDR1 is SGHTS and CDR2 is YDEGEE. V lost 3 bases and J 2 bases, leaving 30 bases between the germline ends. The CDR3 nucleotides are TGTGCCAGCAGCTCAGCACCCTACAGCAGATCAGTATCCCCAACCTACGAGCAGTACTTC. Translation gives CASSSAPYSRSVSPTYEQYF.